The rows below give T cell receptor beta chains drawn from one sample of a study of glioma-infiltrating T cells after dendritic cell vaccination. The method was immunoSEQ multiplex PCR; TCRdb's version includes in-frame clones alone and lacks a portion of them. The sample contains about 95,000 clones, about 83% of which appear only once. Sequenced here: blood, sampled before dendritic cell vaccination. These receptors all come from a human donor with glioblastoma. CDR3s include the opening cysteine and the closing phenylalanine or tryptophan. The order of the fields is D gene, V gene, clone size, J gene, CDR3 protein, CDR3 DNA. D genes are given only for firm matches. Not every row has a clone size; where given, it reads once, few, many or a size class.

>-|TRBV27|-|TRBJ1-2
CASSLQGSYGYTF
TGTGCCAGCAGTTTACAGGGGAGCTATGGCTACACCTTC
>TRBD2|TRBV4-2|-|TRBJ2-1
CASTRGGLAGDNEQFF
TGTGCCAGCACCCGGGGGGGACTAGCGGGAGATAATGAGCAGTTCTTC
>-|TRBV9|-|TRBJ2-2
CASSLGGAGTGELFF
TGTGCCAGCAGCTTGGGGGGGGCGGGCACCGGGGAGCTGTTTTTT
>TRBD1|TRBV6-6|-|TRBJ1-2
CASSYAGGLFGYTF
TGTGCCAGCAGTTACGCAGGGGGTCTATTTGGCTACACCTTC
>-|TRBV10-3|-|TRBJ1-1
CATTPGQNTEAFF
TGTGCCACAACCCCGGGACAGAACACTGAAGCTTTCTTT
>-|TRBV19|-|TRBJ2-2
CASSISGSGTGELFF
TGTGCCAGTAGTATCTCAGGGTCGGGCACCGGGGAGCTGTTTTTT
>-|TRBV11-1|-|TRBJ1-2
CASSPTQGGGYGYTF
TGTGCCAGCAGCCCGACCCAGGGAGGAGGCTATGGCTACACCTTC
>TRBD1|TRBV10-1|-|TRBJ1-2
CASSDSGQGEIGYTF
TGCGCCAGCAGTGACTCAGGACAGGGGGAAATCGGCTACACCTTC
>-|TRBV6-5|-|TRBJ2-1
CASSPYRSSYNEQFF
TGTGCCAGCAGCCCCTACAGGAGCTCCTACAATGAGCAGTTCTTC
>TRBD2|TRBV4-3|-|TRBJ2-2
CASSPLGGGTGELFF
TGCGCCAGCAGCCCTCTCGGCGGGGGGACCGGGGAGCTGTTTTTT
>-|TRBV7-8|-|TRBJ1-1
CASSTRVSRDTEAFF
TGTGCCAGCAGCACCCGGGTCTCCCGGGACACTGAAGCTTTCTTT
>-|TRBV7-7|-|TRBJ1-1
CASSPGEGGEAFF
TGTGCCAGCAGCCCGGGGGAGGGTGGTGAAGCTTTCTTT
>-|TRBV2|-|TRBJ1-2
CASSTLMGNGYTF
TGTGCCAGCAGTACCCTTATGGGCAATGGCTACACCTTC
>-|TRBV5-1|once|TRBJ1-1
CASSSGGKTEAFF
TGCGCCAGCAGCTCGGGGGGGAAAACTGAAGCTTTCTTT
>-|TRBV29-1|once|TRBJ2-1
CSVGTSGGWNNEQFF
TGCAGCGTTGGCACTTCAGGGGGGTGGAACAATGAGCAGTTCTTC
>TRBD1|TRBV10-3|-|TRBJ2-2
CASNPGQGGTGELFF
TGTGCCTCTAATCCGGGACAGGGGGGCACCGGGGAGCTGTTTTTT
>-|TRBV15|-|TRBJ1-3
CATSSFEGSGLSGNTIYF
TGTGCCACCAGCAGCTTTGAAGGCTCGGGACTCTCTGGAAACACCATATATTTT
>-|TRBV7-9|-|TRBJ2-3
CASSLEPAGDTQYF
TGTGCCAGCAGCTTAGAGCCGGCGGGAGATACGCAGTATTTT
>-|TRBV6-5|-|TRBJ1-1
CASSRGQKHTEAFF
TGTGCCAGCAGCAGAGGACAGAAACACACTGAAGCTTTCTTT
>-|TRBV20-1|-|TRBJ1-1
CSAIDTEAFF
TGCAGTGCTATAGACACTGAAGCTTTCTTT
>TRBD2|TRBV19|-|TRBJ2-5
CASSSLGTSGREDGQYF
TGTGCCAGTAGTTCACTTGGGACTAGCGGGAGGGAGGACGGGCAGTACTTC
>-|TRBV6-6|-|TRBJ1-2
CAAAGNYGYTF
TGTGCCGCGGCTGGTAACTATGGCTACACCTTC
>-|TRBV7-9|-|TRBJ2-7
CASSIDLGHTSYEQYF
TGTGCCAGCAGCATTGACCTGGGACACACCAGCTACGAGCAGTACTTC
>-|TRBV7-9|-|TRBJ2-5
CASSPEAEETQYF
TGTGCCAGCAGCCCAGAGGCAGAAGAGACCCAGTACTTC
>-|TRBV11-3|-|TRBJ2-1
CASSLSRSSATYNEQFF
TGTGCCAGCAGCTTAAGTCGGTCTAGCGCAACCTACAATGAGCAGTTCTTC
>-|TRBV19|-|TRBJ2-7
CASSIDPRGYYEQYF
TGTGCCAGTAGTATAGACCCCCGGGGTTACTACGAGCAGTACTTC
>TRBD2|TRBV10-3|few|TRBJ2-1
CAISLAGTAYNEQFF
TGTGCCATCAGCTTAGCGGGAACGGCCTACAATGAGCAGTTCTTC
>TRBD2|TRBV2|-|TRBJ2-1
CASSERREVNEQFF
TGTGCCAGCAGTGAACGGCGGGAGGTGAATGAGCAGTTCTTC
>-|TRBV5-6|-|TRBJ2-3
CASSLGATDTQYF
TGTGCCAGCAGCTTGGGGGCCACAGATACGCAGTATTTT
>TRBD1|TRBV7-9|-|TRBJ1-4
CASSSGTDPLNEKLFF
TGTGCCAGCAGCTCCGGGACAGATCCCCTTAATGAAAAACTGTTTTTT
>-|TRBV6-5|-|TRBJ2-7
CASSNRYEQYF
TGTGCCAGCAGCAACAGGTACGAGCAGTACTTC
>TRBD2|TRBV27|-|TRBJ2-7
CASMLAGSYEQYF
TGTGCCAGCATGTTAGCGGGGTCCTACGAGCAGTACTTC
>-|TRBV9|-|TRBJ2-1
CASSVDQVSYNEQFF
TGTGCCAGCAGCGTAGACCAGGTCTCCTACAATGAGCAGTTCTTC
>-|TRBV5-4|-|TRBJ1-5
CASSLGGQHNQPQHF
TGTGCCAGCAGCTTGGGCGGACAGCACAATCAGCCCCAGCATTTT